This T cell receptor beta chain emerged from a study of CD8 T cells in Susac syndrome. The authors reverse transcribed roughly 0.5 to 1 ug RNA with random hexamers. The TCR beta CDR3 was amplified by immunoSEQ multiplex PCR across 54 Vbeta, 13 Jbeta. TCRdb re-derived calls from the immunoSEQ multiplex PCR reads in MiXCR, one entry per CDR3 protein. The sample consists of 150,000 to 200,000 distinct CDR3 sequences, just over 90% of them appearing once. This clonotype appeared a single time. Germline V gene lookup returns CDR1 SGHTA and CDR2 FQGNSA. The CDR3 is made up of 15 amino acids. Germline trimming cut 4 bases from V and 5 bases from J; bases unmatched to any gene: 10.

Sequenced sample: CD4+ T cells from PBMCs. The sequence came from a human donor in good health. The chain links TRBV7-2 to TRBJ2-5; 7 bases align to TRBD1. CDR3 in DNA: TGTGCCAGCAGCTCCAGGACAGGTTCTGGGGAGACCCAGTACTTC. Translated, it gives CASSSRTGSGETQYF.